Shown below are 14 T cell receptor beta chains from a single sample sequenced in a study of blood T cell repertoires in COVID-19. Method: immunoSEQ multiplex PCR; TCRdb's copy keeps in-frame clones and lacks some. The data show approximately 100,000 clones, with about four fifths seen just once and approximately 27% held by the top ten. The sequenced sample consisted of peripheral blood. The receptors originated from a man between 60 and 75 years old with acute or convalescent COVID-19.

V and J are TRBV5-4 and TRBJ1-5, with D maybe TRBD1 (5 bases). CDR1 and CDR2 (germline): SGHNT, YYREEE (reference sequence). The CDR3 sequence is 13 residues long. V shed 4 bases and J shed 7 bases, with 12 bases lying between them. CDR3: CASSLDRDQPQHF. The CDR3, as DNA: TGTGCCAGCAGCCTCGACAGAGACCAGCCCCAGCATTTT.

The V call is TRBV30, the J call TRBJ2-1, with 8 bases aligning to TRBD2. The CDR3 loop spans 15 amino acids. J was trimmed by 5 bases and V by 5 bases; bases with no gene match: 11. CDR1 is GTSNPN and CDR2 is SVGIG in the germline V gene (reference sequence). The CDR3 DNA follows: TGTGCCTGGCATCGGGGGGGCCACTTTAACAATGAGCAGTTCTTC. It encodes CAWHRGGHFNNEQFF.

V and J are TRBV3-1 (or the pseudogene TRBV3-2) and TRBJ2-5; TRBD2 agrees at 10 bases. The V segment lost 8 bases and the J segment 5 bases; nucleotides outside the gene matches: 11. CDR3 length equals 15 residues. The V gene's germline CDR1 is LGHDT and CDR2 YNNKEL (reference sequence). The CDR3 DNA follows: TGTGCCAGCGATCCAGCGGGAGGGTCGGATGAGACCCAGTACTTC. Translated: CASDPAGGSDETQYF.

The chain is built from TRBV19 and TRBJ1-1, with TRBD1 as a possible D gene (5 bases). Trimming cost V 6 bases and J 1 base, with 18 bases left between them. CDR1 is LNHDA, CDR2 SQIVND, per germline (reference sequence). The length of the CDR3 is 16 residues. As DNA, the CDR3 is TGTGCCAGTAGCCACAGAAGGGGCAGGGAGAACACTGAAGCTTTCTTT. Its protein product is CASSHRRGRENTEAFF.

The V gene is TRBV18, the J gene TRBJ1-1; no clear D. The CDR3 consists of 14 residues. Germline V gives CDR1 KGHSH, CDR2 LQKENI. V lost 3 bases and J lost 0, with 8 bases in between. CDR3 nucleotides: TGTGCCAGCTCACCCCCAAATCTGAACACTGAAGCTTTCTTT. Its translation is CASSPPNLNTEAFF. Full variable domain (missing parts from reference TRBV18 and TRBJ1-1): NAGVMQNPRHLVRRRGQEARLRCSPMKGHSHVYWYRQLPEEGLKFMVYLQKENIIDESGMPKERFSAEFPKEGPSILRIQQVVRGDSAAYFCASSPPNLNTEAFFGQGTRLTVV.

The chain recombines TRBV10-2 with TRBJ2-7; tentative D call: TRBD2 (7 bases). The V and J ends lost 4 bases and 2 bases respectively, with 15 bases between them. The germline gives CDR1 WSHSY, CDR2 SAAADI. The CDR3 is 15 residues long. CDR3 sequence: CASSVGEGGAYEQYV. CDR3 DNA: TGCGCCAGCAGTGTAGGGGAGGGGGGGGCCTACGAGCAGTACGTC.

The CDR3 here is CASSLGYPYNEQFF. The CDR3 coding sequence is TGTGCCAGCAGCTTGGGCTACCCCTACAATGAGCAGTTCTTC. J is TRBJ2-1 and V is TRBV5-6; D ambiguous. CDR1 and CDR2 (germline): SGHDT, YYEEEE. This CDR3 has 14 amino acids. V lost 0 bases and J 2 bases, leaving 6 bases between the germline ends.

This clone showed up just a few times. This chain connects TRBV5-1 to TRBJ2-7; maybe TRBD1 (5 bases). V was clipped by 4 bases and J by 4 bases, with 21 bases between them. Germline CDR1 is SGHRS and CDR2 is YFSETQ. The CDR3 is 16 residues long. In DNA, the CDR3 is TGCGCCAGCAGCCCGGTCTTGGGTACAGGACATTACGAGCAGTACTTC. Translated, it gives CASSPVLGTGHYEQYF.

The chain has TRBV5-5 and TRBJ2-7, with D perhaps matching TRBD1 (6 bases). Trimming pared 3 bases from V and 5 bases from J, leaving 12 bases between. The CDR3 length is 13 residues. Germline V gene sequence: CDR1 SGHKS, CDR2 YYEKEE (reference sequence). CDR3 protein: CASSSWTAHEQYF. The CDR3 nucleotides read TGTGCCAGCAGCTCGTGGACAGCCCACGAGCAGTACTTC.

This chain joins TRBV7-9 and TRBJ2-2; D might be TRBD2 (6 bases). The CDR3 totals 16 residues. Germline CDR1 and CDR2: SEHNR and FQNEAQ (reference sequence). V was pared by 5 bases and J by 1 base, with 14 bases between. In DNA, the CDR3 is TGTGCCAGCAGCAGCTATAGCGGCCTGAACACCGGGGAGCTGTTTTTT. Protein product: CASSSYSGLNTGELFF.

In this sample, this clone turned up once. The chain couples TRBV29-1 to TRBJ1-1, with 7 bases fitting TRBD1. CDR3 length: 10 amino acids. Germline CDR1 reads SQVTM; CDR2 reads ANQGSEA. The CDR3 sequence: CGGQTTEAFF. CDR3 coding DNA: TGCGGGGGACAGACCACTGAAGCTTTCTTT. Supplemented by reference TRBV29-1 and TRBJ1-1, the full variable domain reads SAVISQKPSRDICQRGTSLTIQCQVDSQVTMMFWYRQQPGQSLTLIATANQGSEATYESGFVIDKFPISRPNLTFSTLTVSNMSPEDSSIYLCGGQTTEAFFGQGTRLTVV.

The chain links TRBV2 to TRBJ2-7, with D perhaps matching TRBD1 (5 bases). The V end lost 2 bases, the J end lost 6 bases, and 14 bases lay between the germline ends. The germline V gene encodes CDR1 SNHLY and CDR2 FYNNEI. CDR3 size: 14 residues. The CDR3 DNA reads as TGTGCCAGCAGTGAAAACCTGGCCAGGGCCGAGCAGTACGTC. This sequence encodes CASSENLARAEQYV.

The rearrangement joins TRBV9 to TRBJ2-1; 7 positions agree with TRBD2. The junction had 0 bases not matched to a gene; V was cut back by 4 bases and J by 5 bases. The CDR3 is 12 amino acids. Germline CDR1 is SGDLS and CDR2 is YYNGEE. As DNA, the CDR3 is TGTGCCAGCAGCCTAGCGGACAATGAGCAGTTCTTC. Translation gives CASSLADNEQFF.

There are many counts of this clone. The CDR3 coding sequence is TGTGCCAGCAGTTCTCGGACAGACTCTGGAAACACCATATATTTT. Amino acid sequence: CASSSRTDSGNTIYF. The J gene is TRBJ1-3, the V gene TRBV6-5, with D tentatively TRBD1 (6 bases). Germline CDR1 reads MNHEY; CDR2 reads SVGAGI. The V end lost 4 bases, the J end lost 0 bases, and 10 bases lay between the germline ends. The CDR3 sequence is 15 residues long.